This TCR beta chain was sequenced for a study of blood T cell repertoires in COVID-19. Study at large: Researchers got acute and convalescent COVID-19 samples from the United States, Italy and Spain.

Original processing notes: Nucleated cell counts were estimated from reference gene primer amplification. Libraries were prepared by immunoSEQ multiplex PCR; TCRdb keeps only in-frame clonotypes and omits some of them. V and J calls and clone size are as listed in that table; D and trimming were resolved from the DNA. The sample yields about 210,000 clones, 83% seen once. With 4 bases clipped from V and 4 bases from J, the junction kept 8 bases outside the gene matches. Germline V gene lookup returns CDR1 SGDLS and CDR2 YYNGEE. The CDR3 sequence is 16 residues long. The chain couples TRBV9 to TRBJ1-2; 12 bases map to TRBD1. The sequence was collected from a woman in her thirties or forties with active or convalescent COVID-19. What was sequenced was peripheral blood. CDR3 loop: CASSSRDRGPFYGYTF. CDR3 bases: TGTGCCAGCAGCTCCCGGGACAGGGGGCCCTTCTATGGCTACACCTTC.